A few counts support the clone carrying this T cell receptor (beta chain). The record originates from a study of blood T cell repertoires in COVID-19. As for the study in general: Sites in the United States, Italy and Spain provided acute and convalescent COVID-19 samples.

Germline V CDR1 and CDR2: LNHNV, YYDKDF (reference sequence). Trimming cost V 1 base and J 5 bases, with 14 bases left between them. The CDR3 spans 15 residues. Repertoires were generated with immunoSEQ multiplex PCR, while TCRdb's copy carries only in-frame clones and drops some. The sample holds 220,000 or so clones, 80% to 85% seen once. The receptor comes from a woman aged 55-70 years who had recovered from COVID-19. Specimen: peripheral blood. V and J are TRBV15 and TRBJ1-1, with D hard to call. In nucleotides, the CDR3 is TGTGCCACCAGCAGAGCCCCCGGGATGGGAACTGAAGCTTTCTTT. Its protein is CATSRAPGMGTEAFF.